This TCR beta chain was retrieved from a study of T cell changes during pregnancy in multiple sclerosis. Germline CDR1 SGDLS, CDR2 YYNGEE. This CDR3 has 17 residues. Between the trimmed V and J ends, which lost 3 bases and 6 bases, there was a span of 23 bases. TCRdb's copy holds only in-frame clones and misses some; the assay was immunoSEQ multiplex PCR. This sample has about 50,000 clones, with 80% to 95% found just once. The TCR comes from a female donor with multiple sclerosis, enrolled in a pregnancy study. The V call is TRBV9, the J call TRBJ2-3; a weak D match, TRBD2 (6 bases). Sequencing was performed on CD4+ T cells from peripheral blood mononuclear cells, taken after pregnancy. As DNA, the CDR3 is TGTGCCAGCAGCGCTACCCTCGGCGGGGCCAGGGTGGATACGCAGTATTTT. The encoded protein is CASSATLGGARVDTQYF.